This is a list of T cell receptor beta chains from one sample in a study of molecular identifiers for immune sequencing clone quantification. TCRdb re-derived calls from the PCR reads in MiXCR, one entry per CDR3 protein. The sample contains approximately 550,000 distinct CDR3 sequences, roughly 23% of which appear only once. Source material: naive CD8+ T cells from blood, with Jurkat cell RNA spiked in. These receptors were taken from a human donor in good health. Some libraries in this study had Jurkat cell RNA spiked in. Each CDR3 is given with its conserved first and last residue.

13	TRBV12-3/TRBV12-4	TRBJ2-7	CASSFSGADEQHF
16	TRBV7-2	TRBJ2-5	CASSLVRSGGQETQYF
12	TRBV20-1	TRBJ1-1	CSATTGNTEAFF
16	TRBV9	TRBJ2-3	CASSATSGRFTDTQYF
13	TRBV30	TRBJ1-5	CAWTHGVNQPQHF
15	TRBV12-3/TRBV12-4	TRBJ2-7	CASSTDRITGYEQYF
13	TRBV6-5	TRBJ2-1	CASSRLRDYEQFF
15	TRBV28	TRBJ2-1	CASSNEVPQPYEQFF
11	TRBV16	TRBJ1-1	CASSGGNEAFF
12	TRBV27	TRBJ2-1	CASSPRVDEQFF
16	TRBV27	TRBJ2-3	CASSLSWEASTDTQYF
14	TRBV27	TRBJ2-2	CASSLGPFTGELFF
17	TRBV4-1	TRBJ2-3	CASSLLLVWGSTDTQYF
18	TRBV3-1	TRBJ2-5	CASSQDLGSIPSGETQYF
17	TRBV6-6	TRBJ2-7	CASSYSAQRGGSDEQYF
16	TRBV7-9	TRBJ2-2	CASSYTTGGDTGELFF
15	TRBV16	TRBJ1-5	CASSQLEGSNQPQHF
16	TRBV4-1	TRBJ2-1	CASSQGRGAGSNEQFF
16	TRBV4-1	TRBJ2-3	CASSLSSGGSTDTQYF
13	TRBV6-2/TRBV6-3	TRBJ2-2	CASTPYHTGELFF
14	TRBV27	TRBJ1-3	CASSLGRAGNTIYF
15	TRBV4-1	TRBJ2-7	CASSQDQMALGEQYF
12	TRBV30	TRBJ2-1	CAWSVISNEQFF
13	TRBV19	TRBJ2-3	CASGRLGGDTQYF
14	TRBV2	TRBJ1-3	CASTPGQGRNTIFF
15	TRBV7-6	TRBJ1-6	CASSYDSSYNSPLHF
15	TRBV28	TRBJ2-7	CASRQPGRRTYEQYF
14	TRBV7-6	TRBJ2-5	CASSPSGAKETQYF
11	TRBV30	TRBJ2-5	CAWSWGETQYF
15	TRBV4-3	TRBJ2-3	CASSQVEGRGDTQYF
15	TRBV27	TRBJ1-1	CASSLYPQAANEAFF
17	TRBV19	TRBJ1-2	CASSPVLGGARDYGYTF
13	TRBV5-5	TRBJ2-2	CASSPDLPGELFF
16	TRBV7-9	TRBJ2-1	CASSRHTSGPYNEQFF
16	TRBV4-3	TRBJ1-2	CASSQFTGTGDYGYTF
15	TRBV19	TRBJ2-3	CASTLVARGTDTQYF
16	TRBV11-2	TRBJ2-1	CASSLNPGLPYNEQFF